The clone carrying this T cell receptor beta chain was seen only once. Its antigen is as yet unknown. This sample is drawn from a study of T cell responses to AZD1222 COVID-19 vaccine. Study-level points and caveats: Two AZD1222 administrations were followed by greater Spike-specific TCR breadth and depth. Reports indicate that nearly half of spike-specific TCRs are directed at unmutated variant regions. Repertoire sampling occurred only after the peak T cell response.

Profiled with immunoSEQ multiplex PCR; TCRdb holds only in-frame clones, not every one. The sample consists of approximately 180,000 clones, around nine tenths of them appearing once. The V end was cut by 4 bases, the J end by 8 bases, with 6 bases between. The CDR3 spans 11 residues. Germline V gene sequence: CDR1 SGHNT, CDR2 YENEEA. This clonotype was sampled from an adult who received the MenACWY meningococcal vaccine as a control. V is TRBV11-3 and J is TRBJ2-1; D unresolved. This material consisted of peripheral blood, taken 28 days after the second dose of the MenACWY control vaccine. The CDR3 loop reads CASSYFDEQFF. The CDR3 DNA follows: TGTGCCAGCAGCTATTTTGATGAGCAGTTCTTC.